This T cell receptor beta chain was profiled in a study of HIV-infected patients and healthy controls (dated by TCRdb to between 2014 and 2016). Receptor amplification or capture employed 5' RACE. Sequenced on an Illumina MiSeq. TCRdb reanalyzed the raw reads on its own, using fastp at Q25 for trimming and MiXCR for clone calling, and kept in-frame beta chains. Rows matching on CDR3 protein sequence are summarized as one entry with the most common DNA and genes. This sample lists tens of thousands of distinct CDR3 sequences; around 16% were detected once. The ten largest clonotypes hold approximately 5.2% of the sample. V and J are trimmed by 4 bases and 6 bases, and the gene matches miss 4 bases of the junction. Measured from the cysteine to the phenylalanine, the CDR3 is 14 residues long. Of the read, only the CDR3 DNA is kept; its 42 bases are in frame from base 1. Via the germline V gene, CDR1 is SGHVS and CDR2 FQNEAQ.

This clonotype came up many times. The target of this receptor is not known. It has no much larger one-base neighbor in the sample; base qualities were not kept. The receptor was isolated from a human donor in good health. The V and J genes are TRBV7-8 and TRBJ2-2, and 8 junction bases match TRBD2. What was sequenced was CD4+ T cells from blood. The encoded CDR3 is CASSSGTRSGELFF. The DNA sequence is given as TGTGCCAGCAGCTCCGGGACTAGATCCGGGGAGCTGTTTTTT. With the portions outside the CDR3 filled from the reference TRBV7-8 and TRBJ2-2 genes, the complete variable region becomes GAGVSQSPRYKVAKRGQDVALRCDPISGHVSLFWYQQALGQGPEFLTYFQNEAQLDKSGLPSDRFFAERPEGSVSTLKIQRTQQEDSAVYLCASSSGTRSGELFFGEGSRLTVL.